This is a list of T cell receptor beta chains from one sample in a study of cytomegalovirus exposure and HLA in healthy donors. Data came from immunoSEQ multiplex PCR; TCRdb stores just in-frame clones and leaves some out. The sample records about 180,000 clones, 75% to 85% being singletons. Input material: PBMCs. The receptor set was obtained from a man aged 18 to 29 in good health and CMV-seronegative. CDR3s include the opening cysteine and the closing phenylalanine or tryptophan.

V gene: TRBV4-1; CDR3 protein: CASSGAASGGPPQYF
V gene: TRBV28; CDR3 protein: CASSRSGQGSSPLHF
V gene: TRBV7-9; CDR3 protein: CASSLSGKRSYTF
V gene: TRBV5-4; CDR3 protein: CASLFRNTGELFF
V gene: TRBV28; CDR3 protein: CASNPGVAETQYF
V gene: TRBV7-9; CDR3 protein: CASSTGTGRTEAFF
V gene: TRBV30; CDR3 protein: CAWSTQGTGELFF
V gene: TRBV27; CDR3 protein: CASSSPGTGRNSPLHF
V gene: TRBV5-6; CDR3 protein: CASSLAMTANLMNTEAFF
V gene: TRBV5-1; CDR3 protein: CASSPGQGGNQPQHF